The clone carrying this T cell receptor beta chain was recorded at least ten times. What it binds is not known. Amplification by 5'RACE using constant-segment primers produced TCR alpha and TCR beta cDNA libraries that carried sample barcodes and UMIs. TCRdb re-called the 5' RACE reads through MiXCR, storing one row per CDR3 protein. The sample contains over 120,000 distinct CDR3 sequences, 6% of which appear only once. The record originates from a study of T-cell memory formation after mild COVID-19. Regarding the study as a whole: Clones shrinking from day 15 to 85 showed even CD4/CD8 mixes; later expanders tilted CD4+.

Sequencing input: PBMCs or a T cell subset sorted from them (not recorded which). The receptor was isolated from an adult woman who had mild COVID-19 (a few samples of this study predate the infection). Cell type and time point are not known.

The CDR3 sequence is CASSLAGLSYNEQFF. CDR3 bases: TGCGCCAGCAGCTTGGCAGGGCTCTCCTACAATGAGCAGTTCTTC. This rearrangement joins TRBV5-1 to TRBJ2-1, with D perhaps TRBD1 (5 bases). V was cut by 0 bases and J by 0 bases, with 7 bases left in between. Germline V CDR1 and CDR2: SGHRS, YFSETQ. CDR3 length: 15 amino acids.